The entry below gives a single TCR beta chain sequence along with its context. No antigen is known for it. Profiled with immunoSEQ multiplex PCR; TCRdb holds only in-frame clones, not every one. The table shows approximately 200,000 clones, with about 94% occurring only once. The sample comes from a study of T cell responses to AZD1222 COVID-19 vaccine. Study conclusions and caveats: Females made up more of the donors, who were largely white British, and clonal diversity may have come out too low.

This CDR3 contains 14 residues. The germline V and J ends were trimmed by 2 bases and 3 bases, with 10 bases remaining between them. CDR1 is MDHEN and CDR2 is SYDVKM in the germline V gene. This specimen consisted of peripheral blood, obtained on day 0 of AZD1222 vaccination. V and J are TRBV28 and TRBJ1-1; no reliable D call. The receptor's source is an adult in good health. In nucleotides, the CDR3 is TGTGCCAGCAGTTTAGCAACGGGATACACTGAAGCTTTCTTT. This gives the protein CASSLATGYTEAFF.